This TCR beta chain came from a study of CD8 T cells in Susac syndrome. The wider study: At the time their blood was drawn, patients with Susac syndrome were either therapy-naive, on corticosteroids (with some of them also receiving intravenous immunoglobulin), or on intravenous immunoglobulin alone. Points from the study as a whole: It was acknowledged in the study that its TCR sequencing and HLA analysis involved a relatively small number of individuals.

Sequencing targeted TCR beta in blood CD8+ and CD4+ T cells. The CD8+ and CD4+ T cells were isolated magnetically using a negative isolation approach, whereas the TEMRA cells were enriched by FACS. A word on this clonotype: Its antigen is undetermined.

CDR1 ENHRY and CDR2 SYGVKD come from the germline V gene. This CDR3 has 16 residues. V shed 3 bases and J shed 0 bases, with 14 bases lying between them. When the RNA was reverse transcribed, random hexamers were used with an input of roughly 0.45 to 1 ug. One entry per CDR3 protein results from TCRdb running MiXCR on the immunoSEQ multiplex PCR reads. The sample records about 180,000 distinct CDR3 sequences, 94% being singletons. The source of this sequence is a human donor with Susac syndrome. The specimen was CD4+ T cells from PBMCs. V gene TRBV10-3 combines with J gene TRBJ1-2, with D tentatively TRBD1 (5 bases). The CDR3 DNA follows: TGTGCCATCAGTGACCCCTCCGGGGCTTCTAACTATGGCTACACCTTC. It translates to CAISDPSGASNYGYTF.